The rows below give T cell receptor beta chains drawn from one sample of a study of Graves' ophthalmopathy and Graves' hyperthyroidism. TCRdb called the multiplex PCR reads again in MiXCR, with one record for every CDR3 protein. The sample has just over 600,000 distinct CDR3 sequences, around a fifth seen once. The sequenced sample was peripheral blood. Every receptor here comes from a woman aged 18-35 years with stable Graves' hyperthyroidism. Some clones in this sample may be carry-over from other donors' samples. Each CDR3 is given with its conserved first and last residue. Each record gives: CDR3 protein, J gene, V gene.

CASSPLRGTVSYEQYF	TRBJ2-7	TRBV18
CASKPGQVSSSYNSPLHF	TRBJ1-6	TRBV6-1
CASSRLAGEGETQYF	TRBJ2-5	TRBV6-4
CASSLASKGIANTGELFF	TRBJ2-2	TRBV5-1
CASSSPVRETQYF	TRBJ2-5	TRBV7-8
CASATESNQPQHF	TRBJ1-5	TRBV18
CSASWGNEQYF	TRBJ2-7	TRBV20-1
CASSLWTGEETQYF	TRBJ2-5	TRBV5-1
CSAPPPYAYEQYF	TRBJ2-7	TRBV20-1
CASSEQGEISGNTIYF	TRBJ1-3	TRBV2
CASSLEVSQETQYF	TRBJ2-5	TRBV7-8
CASSLHSPYEQYF	TRBJ2-7	TRBV12-3/TRBV12-4
CASSLRDPGSGELFF	TRBJ2-2	TRBV5-1
CASSRPGTGISGYTF	TRBJ1-2	TRBV5-1
CASSLGQKTYEQYF	TRBJ2-7	TRBV3-1
CASSDNQGALNYGYTF	TRBJ1-2	TRBV6-1
CASSYRVGLQETQYF	TRBJ2-5	TRBV6-2/TRBV6-3
CASSQGVTEAFF	TRBJ1-1	TRBV4-1
CASSYSLGGRGGNTIYF	TRBJ1-3	TRBV6-5
CASSATAANYGYTF	TRBJ1-2	TRBV2
CASSQDGTGWDTIYF	TRBJ1-3	TRBV4-1
CASRGPGHVGRWEQYF	TRBJ2-7	TRBV12-5
CANRLGRTGELFF	TRBJ2-2	TRBV3-1
CASSEAPGQDWTEAFF	TRBJ1-1	TRBV6-1
CASTQGGGWTEAFF	TRBJ1-1	TRBV19
CAWNREEIYEQYF	TRBJ2-7	TRBV30
CASSFGGGETQYF	TRBJ2-5	TRBV12-3/TRBV12-4
CASSNSISDQPQHF	TRBJ1-5	TRBV19
CASSYSGDRGSYEQYF	TRBJ2-7	TRBV6-5
CSATLPGDTDTQYF	TRBJ2-3	TRBV20-1
CASGGADTGELFF	TRBJ2-2	TRBV6-1
CASSQDGGGGPQHF	TRBJ1-5	TRBV4-2
CATSESGQSNQPQHF	TRBJ1-5	TRBV24-1
CASSLRLAENTGELFF	TRBJ2-2	TRBV11-1
CASSYSAKTGGSGQPQHF	TRBJ1-5	TRBV6-2/TRBV6-3
CSASRGQREGYEQYF	TRBJ2-7	TRBV29-1
CASRPGDRAVSGANVLTF	TRBJ2-6	TRBV12-3/TRBV12-4
CASSLTGSTLAGELFF	TRBJ2-2	TRBV28
CASSQGDSSIYGYTF	TRBJ1-2	TRBV4-3
CASTPSQGPKDQPQHF	TRBJ1-5	TRBV7-8
CASSYAGVVGELFF	TRBJ2-2	TRBV6-2/TRBV6-3
CASSYGGADTEAFF	TRBJ1-1	TRBV6-5
CASSLTGANSPLHF	TRBJ1-6	TRBV12-3/TRBV12-4
CASSFVGLAGGDEQYF	TRBJ2-7	TRBV28
CSAGQGISYEQYF	TRBJ2-7	TRBV29-1
CASSLVGLPEQYF	TRBJ2-7	TRBV5-1
CASSGTVGSYGYTF	TRBJ1-2	TRBV2
CASSQVGHLNSPLHF	TRBJ1-6	TRBV4-2
CASSLYQRFSYEQYF	TRBJ2-7	TRBV7-6
CASRSPSGVNTEAFF	TRBJ1-1	TRBV28
CASSYSFRDRRNEQFF	TRBJ2-1	TRBV6-2/TRBV6-3